The T cell receptor beta chain under discussion was sequenced for a study of blood T cell repertoires in COVID-19 (dated by TCRdb to 2018 to 2021). Describing the broader study: Collaborator samples came from the United States, Italy and Spain and covered acute and convalescent phases of COVID-19. A de-identified subject ID, COVID-19 status, age in years and sex were almost always included in the sample metadata. The prospective study material was composed of cDNA or gDNA derived from T cells, B-cell-depleted T cells, or PBMCs. The repertoires were released in a freely available public database intended as a resource for research on the immune response to SARS-CoV-2. Deeply sampled blood TCRbeta repertoires from subjects exposed to, actively infected with, or recovered from COVID-19 were included in the dataset. Where HLA class I and class II types were available, the types were taken from metadata supplied by the sample provider, not from assay-based typing. Samples were obtained from the ongoing ImmuneRACE study (first 160 participants) and from 1,000 to 1,500 subjects provided by 6 global collaborators.

The immunoSEQ Assay, a bias-controlled multiplex PCR, was used to amplify TCRbeta CDR3 regions from genomic DNA. Under the source paper's analysis protocol: The number of nucleated cells in each sample was estimated from the amplification of reference gene primers within the assay. Sequence reads were collapsed and filtered to measure the absolute abundance of every unique TCRbeta CDR3 rearrangement. For each sample, productive Simpson clonality was calculated as the square root of Simpson's diversity index across productive rearrangements. Imported from immuneACCESS, the table was reduced by TCRdb to in-frame sequences with V and J called. These copies leave out some clones; in studies compared against another copy, an unresolved V gene accounts for under half, and the cause of the remainder is not known. V and J calls and clone size come straight from that table; D and trimming were deduced from the DNA. This sample holds 200,000 or so clones; over 75% were observed only once. Together, the top ten hold roughly 9.7% of the sample.

Each collaborating institution followed its own protocols to collect whole blood in K2EDTA tubes. For TCRbeta analysis, collaborators shipped samples as frozen whole blood, isolated PBMCs, or DNA extracted from either of those sample types. This clone was picked up one time. This receptor's antigen is unknown. No base qualities exist here, and no much larger clone lies one base off it. Overall study outcomes, separate from this receptor: Clinical and demographic metadata were provided uncurated, with the amount varying by source and participant.

This sequence was found in a human donor with active or convalescent COVID-19. The donor label of this sample is uncertain. The sequenced sample was peripheral blood.

The CDR3 region has the sequence CASRGAGGETQYF. The DNA is as follows: TGTGCCAGCAGGGGCGCGGGAGGGGAGACCCAGTACTTC. The receptor chain draws on TRBV2 and TRBJ2-5; 9 bases in the middle match TRBD2. The germline V gene supplies CDR1 SNHLY and CDR2 FYNNEI. Measured from the cysteine to the phenylalanine, the CDR3 is 13 residues long. Only the CDR3 portion is preserved as DNA: 39 bases, with reading frame beginning at the first base. For this chain, trimming is 6 bases at the V end and 5 bases at the J end, and the number of junction bases without a gene match is 4.